The 30 T cell receptor beta chains below all came from one sample that was sequenced in a study of blood T cell repertoires in COVID-19 (dated by TCRdb to about 2020). Library method: the immunoSEQ multiplex PCR assay. The table comes from immuneACCESS by way of TCRdb, which keeps in-frame sequences with V and J called. Part of the clones is missing from these tables; in studies checked, under half for an unresolved V gene and the rest for unknown reasons. The sample yields about 180,000 clones; roughly 81% were counted once. The ten top clones hold 12% of the sample. The specimen was peripheral blood. The receptors were sampled from a woman of 80 years or more with COVID-19, enrolled during active disease.

V usage is TRBV5-4 and J usage is TRBJ1-2; 8 bases fit TRBD1. V shed 3 bases, J shed 4 bases, and the junction held 8 bases outside the gene matches. CDR3 length: 15 residues. CDR1 and CDR2 (germline): SGHNT, YYREEE (reference sequence). Here the CDR3 reads CASSSVIDRGYGYTF. The CDR3 region has the DNA TGTGCCAGCAGCTCGGTTATAGACAGGGGCTATGGCTACACCTTC.

In its sample, this clone was seen once. The V and J genes are TRBV7-9 and TRBJ2-1; 8 bases are shared with TRBD1. With 6 bases clipped from V and 3 bases from J, the junction kept 7 bases outside the gene matches. Germline loops: CDR1 SEHNR, CDR2 FQNEAQ (reference sequence). The CDR3 is 15 residues long. The CDR3 sequence: CASSYRGFGYNEQFF. CDR3 nucleotides: TGTGCCAGCAGTTACAGGGGGTTTGGCTACAATGAGCAGTTCTTC.

J is TRBJ2-7 and V is TRBV11-3; 7 nucleotides align to TRBD1. The CDR3 has 15 amino acids. With 2 bases clipped from V and 2 bases from J, the junction kept 6 bases outside the gene matches. In germline, CDR1 is SGHNT, CDR2 YENEEA. This CDR3 reads CASSLNQGQAYEQYF. The DNA of the CDR3 is TGTGCCAGCAGCTTAAACCAAGGACAGGCCTACGAGCAGTACTTC.

The chain links TRBV11-2 to TRBJ2-5; a possible D gene is TRBD2 (5 bases). Trimming removed 4 bases from V and 5 bases from J, with 29 bases in between. The CDR3 runs to 19 residues. Germline CDR1 reads SGHAT; CDR2 reads FQNNGV. In DNA, the CDR3 is TGTGCCAGCAGCTGGGCCCCCGTGGTAGCGACTACCCGGGCGGAGACCCAGTACTTC. This codes for CASSWAPVVATTRAETQYF.

This clone was recorded many times. The chain combines TRBV24-1 with TRBJ2-2; 9 bases line up with TRBD1. This CDR3 comprises 16 residues. Trimming removed 5 bases from V and 1 base from J; junction bases left unmatched: 4. Looked up from germline, CDR1 is KGHDR and CDR2 is SFDVKD. The CDR3 region is CATSATGQGNTGELFF. The CDR3 nucleotides are TGTGCCACCAGTGCTACGGGACAGGGGAACACCGGGGAGCTGTTTTTT.

The J gene is TRBJ1-1, the V gene TRBV25-1; 7 nucleotides line up with TRBD1. V shed 3 bases, J shed 4 bases, and the junction held 11 bases outside the gene matches. CDR1 and CDR2 from the germline V gene are MGHDK and SYGVNS. This CDR3 has 16 residues. This CDR3 is CASSDWRGLVGTEAFF. The CDR3 DNA reads TGTGCCAGCAGTGACTGGAGGGGGCTCGTGGGCACTGAAGCTTTCTTT.

The genes are TRBV18 and TRBJ1-2; D is possibly TRBD1 (5 bases). The CDR3 loop spans 16 amino acids. Trimming removed 2 bases at V and 1 base at J, with 14 bases between. CDR1 KGHSH and CDR2 LQKENI come from the germline V gene. The CDR3 sequence: CASSPTKGPYNYGYTF. CDR3 in DNA: TGTGCCAGCTCACCAACGAAGGGGCCGTATAACTATGGCTACACCTTC.

The chain employs TRBV27 and TRBJ1-2, with 9 positions matching TRBD1. CDR1 and CDR2 from the germline V gene are MNHEY and SMNVEV (reference sequence). V was pared by 1 base and J by 2 bases, with 20 bases of the junction left unmatched. The CDR3 is made up of 21 amino acids. The CDR3 region has the DNA TGTGCCAGCAGTTTATATGGGACAGGGCTCGAACTAAGGATCCCGAACTATGGCTACACCTTC. It translates to CASSLYGTGLELRIPNYGYTF.

The chain combines TRBV5-1 with TRBJ1-1, with D possibly matching TRBD1 (6 bases). CDR3 length: 14 amino acids. The V end lost 0 bases, the J end lost 2 bases, and 8 bases lay between the germline ends. Germline V gene sequence: CDR1 SGHRS, CDR2 YFSETQ. The DNA for the CDR3 is TGCGCCAGCAGCTTGGTCAGGGGTAACACTGAAGCTTTCTTT. It translates to CASSLVRGNTEAFF.

This chain joins TRBV2 and TRBJ1-1, with D possibly TRBD1 on 6 matching bases. Trimming cost V 1 base and J 4 bases, with 10 bases left between them. This CDR3 is built from 14 residues. The germline V gene encodes CDR1 SNHLY and CDR2 FYNNEI. CDR3 residues: CASSEEGVGTEAFF. CDR3 bases: TGTGCCAGCAGTGAAGAGGGGGTCGGCACTGAAGCTTTCTTT.

The chain employs TRBV5-4 and TRBJ2-7; D gene uncertain. V shed 6 bases and J shed 0 bases, with 16 bases lying between them. This CDR3 region has 15 residues. Germline V lookup: CDR1 SGHNT, CDR2 YYREEE (reference sequence). CDR3 protein: CASTSGPSYSYEQYF. CDR3 coding DNA: TGTGCCAGCACCTCCGGTCCGTCCTACTCCTACGAGCAGTACTTC.

V usage is TRBV19 and J usage is TRBJ1-4, with D possibly being TRBD1 (6 bases). This CDR3 contains 13 residues. The germline CDR1 and CDR2 sequences are LNHDA and SQIVND (reference sequence). The V and J ends lost 6 bases and 5 bases respectively, with 10 bases between them. CDR3 nucleotide sequence: TGTGCCAGTAGCAAACAGGGAAATGAAAAACTGTTTTTT. The encoded protein is CASSKQGNEKLFF.

Of note for this clone: The sample holds other DNA sequences that translate to the same CDR3. The chain carries TRBV5-1 and TRBJ1-5; D is unclear. V lost 4 bases and J 0 bases, leaving 8 bases between the germline ends. The length of the CDR3 is 14 residues. CDR1 and CDR2 (germline): SGHRS, YFSETQ. CDR3 sequence reads: CASSLDGSNQPQHF. Written as DNA, the CDR3 is TGCGCCAGCAGCCTGGACGGTAGCAATCAGCCCCAGCATTTT.

This clone showed up just a few times. The chain recombines TRBV7-9 with TRBJ1-1; tentatively, D is TRBD1 (5 bases). The CDR3 sequence is 15 residues long. CDR1 and CDR2 (germline): SEHNR, FQNEAQ (reference sequence). V lost 5 bases to trimming and J lost 1 base, with 14 bases between them. The CDR3: CASSRSTTANTEAFF. The DNA of the CDR3 is TGTGCCAGCAGCCGATCCACGACAGCGAACACTGAAGCTTTCTTT.

The chain is built from TRBV19 and TRBJ2-7, with a tentative D call TRBD2 (6 bases). The germline V gene has CDR1 LNHDA and CDR2 SQIVND (reference sequence). Trimming stripped 4 bases from V and 3 bases from J, with 10 bases between. The CDR3 is 13 amino acids. CDR3 sequence: CASSKGLFYEQYF. Here the CDR3 DNA reads TGTGCCAGTAGTAAGGGACTTTTCTACGAGCAGTACTTC.

V usage is TRBV5-8 and J usage is TRBJ1-1; the D is unclear. V lost 0 bases and J 1 base, leaving 4 bases between the germline ends. The CDR3 length is 13 residues. Germline CDR1 SGHTS, CDR2 YDEGEE. CDR3 sequence (DNA): TGTGCCAGCAGCTTGGAACAGAACACTGAAGCTTTCTTT. Protein product: CASSLEQNTEAFF.

The V and J genes are TRBV18 and TRBJ2-3, with 7 bases lining up with TRBD2. CDR3 length equals 14 residues. V shed 4 bases and J 3 bases; nucleotides not matched to a gene: 4. Per germline, CDR1 KGHSH and CDR2 LQKENI. This CDR3 is CASSRGRRTDTQYF. The CDR3 nucleotides read TGTGCCAGCTCACGCGGGAGACGGACAGATACGCAGTATTTT.

The J gene is TRBJ2-3, the V gene TRBV2; 8 bases agree with TRBD2. Trimming at V came to 9 bases and at J to 3 bases, leaving 11 bases not matched to a gene. This CDR3 has 15 residues. Germline V CDR1 and CDR2: SNHLY, FYNNEI. CDR3 residues: CARPPERGWTDTQYF. The CDR3, as DNA: TGTGCCAGACCACCTGAGCGGGGGTGGACAGATACGCAGTATTTT.

This chain connects TRBV6-5 to TRBJ1-1; 10 bases agree with TRBD1. Trimming cost V 5 bases and J 5 bases; bases outside gene matches: 5. CDR1 is MNHEY, CDR2 SVGAGI, per germline. CDR3 size: 14 residues. The CDR3, as DNA: TGTGCCAGCAGTACGGGACAGGGGTGGACTGAAGCTTTCTTT. This translates into CASSTGQGWTEAFF.

The rearrangement joins TRBV19 to TRBJ2-2; 14 nucleotides align to TRBD2. Germline V gene data show CDR1 as LNHDA and CDR2 as SQIVND (reference sequence). The trim removed 0 bases at V and 1 base at J, leaving 4 bases unmatched. This CDR3 comprises 19 residues. The CDR3 DNA follows: TGTGCCAGTAGTATAGAGGTCGGACTAGCGGGGGGGAACACCGGGGAGCTGTTTTTT. Its protein is CASSIEVGLAGGNTGELFF.

V gene TRBV6-2 or TRBV6-3 combines with J gene TRBJ1-6; D perhaps matches TRBD1 (6 bases). The V end was cut by 6 bases, the J end by 8 bases, with 26 bases between. From germline, CDR1 is MNHEY and CDR2 SVGEGT. The CDR3 runs to 18 residues. The CDR3 here is CASSLFYSGTSPDSPLHF. The CDR3 region has the DNA TGTGCCAGCAGCCTATTTTATTCGGGGACAAGCCCGGATTCACCCCTCCACTTT.

The J gene is TRBJ2-5, the V gene TRBV5-4; D remains unclear. Germline V gene sequence: CDR1 SGHNT, CDR2 YYREEE (reference sequence). The CDR3 covers 13 residues. The germline V and J ends were trimmed by 4 bases and 5 bases, with 12 bases remaining between them. CDR3 DNA: TGTGCCAGCAGCCCGCCGTACACGGAGACCCAGTACTTC. Translated, it gives CASSPPYTETQYF.

The V call is TRBV28, the J call TRBJ2-3; 15 bases map to TRBD2. CDR1 MDHEN and CDR2 SYDVKM come from the germline V gene. After removal of 6 bases from V and 6 bases from J, the junction contained 10 bases not matched to a gene. This CDR3 has 17 residues. CDR3 sequence reads: CASRPWTSGRERDTQYF. Written as DNA, the CDR3 is TGTGCCAGCAGACCGTGGACTAGCGGGAGGGAGAGGGATACGCAGTATTTT.

This clone was detected only once. The rearrangement links TRBV28 to TRBJ1-5; tentative D call: TRBD1 (5 bases). This CDR3 contains 12 residues. Looked up from germline, CDR1 is MDHEN and CDR2 is SYDVKM. Trimming removed 3 bases from V and 11 bases from J, with 11 bases in between. The CDR3 DNA sequence: TGTGCCAGCAGTTTTAGGGGTGGGACCCAGCATTTT. As protein: CASSFRGGTQHF.

This clone was observed once. The V gene is TRBV4-1, the J gene TRBJ2-3; D might be TRBD2 (6 bases). Germline assignment: CDR1 MGHRA and CDR2 YSYEKL. Trimming pared 4 bases from V and 2 bases from J, leaving 10 bases between. CDR3 length: 14 residues. CDR3 region: CASSPSDYTDTQYF. As DNA, the CDR3 is TGCGCCAGCAGCCCTAGCGATTACACAGATACGCAGTATTTT.

The J gene is TRBJ2-7, the V gene TRBV5-1; TRBD2 matches at 8 bases. After removal of 4 bases from V and 9 bases from J, the junction contained 12 bases not matched to a gene. Looked up from germline, CDR1 is SGHRS and CDR2 is YFSETQ. This CDR3 is 14 amino acids long. CDR3 residues: CASSQGRAGGAQYF. In nucleotides, the CDR3 is TGCGCCAGCAGCCAAGGCAGGGCGGGAGGCGCGCAGTACTTC.

This clone was seen once. The chain has TRBV3-1 (or the pseudogene TRBV3-2) and TRBJ2-5; D is unresolved. Deletions cut 2 bases from V and 13 bases from J, with 11 bases between. CDR1 is LGHDT, CDR2 YNNKEL, per germline (reference sequence). The CDR3 covers 11 residues. CDR3 residues: CASSQHSHPYF. CDR3 coding DNA: TGTGCCAGCAGCCAACACAGCCACCCGTACTTC.

The rearrangement links TRBV2 to TRBJ1-2; 11 bases are shared with TRBD1. There are 16 residues in the CDR3. Germline trimming cut 7 bases from V and 7 bases from J; bases unmatched to any gene: 14. Germline values: CDR1 SNHLY, CDR2 FYNNEI. This CDR3 is CASNLGGGQGAFGYTF. The CDR3 DNA sequence: TGTGCCAGCAACCTGGGGGGAGGACAGGGGGCGTTTGGCTACACCTTC. Full variable domain (remainder filled in from reference TRBV2 and TRBJ1-2): EPEVTQTPSHQVTQMGQEVILRCVPISNHLYFYWYRQILGQKVEFLVSFYNNEISEKSEIFDDQFSVERPDGSNFTLKIRSTKLEDSAMYFCASNLGGGQGAFGYTFGSGTRLTVV.

This chain connects TRBV5-1 to TRBJ1-4; 9 bases are shared with TRBD1. Looked up from germline, CDR1 is SGHRS and CDR2 is YFSETQ. J was trimmed by 8 bases and V by 5 bases; bases with no gene match: 7. This CDR3 region has 14 residues. The CDR3 region has the DNA TGCGCCAGCAGTCCTGCCGGGACAGGGGAAAAACTGTTTTTT. The encoded protein is CASSPAGTGEKLFF.

V gene TRBV3-1 (or the pseudogene TRBV3-2) combines with J gene TRBJ2-1; tentatively, D is TRBD1 (6 bases). Between the trimmed V and J ends, which lost 0 bases and 5 bases, there was a span of 17 bases. The V gene's germline CDR1 is LGHDT and CDR2 YNNKEL (reference sequence). The CDR3 extends over 17 amino acids. For the CDR3, the DNA is TGTGCCAGCAGCCAAGAATGGGGGCGCGGAATAAACAATGAGCAGTTCTTC. This translates into CASSQEWGRGINNEQFF.